Listed below are T cell receptor beta chains from one sample, sequenced in a study of Tregs in tolerant kidney transplant recipients. TCRdb's table, derived via immunoSEQ multiplex PCR, lists solely in-frame clones and lacks some. The table includes 35,000 to 50,000 clones, over 95% detected once. Antigen specificity for these receptors is unknown. The specimen sequenced was Tregs from blood cultured with allogeneic cells. Every receptor here comes from a human donor in good health. The conserved cysteine and the conserved F or W are not part of the CDR3 here. The D gene is left open where the match is weak.

D	J	V	length	CDR3
NA	TRBJ2-1	TRBV5-1	15	ASSLWGGVGRRSEQF
TRBD1	TRBJ2-4	TRBV7-2	12	ASSLGGTGGIQY
NA	TRBJ2-5	TRBV20-1	9	SAVNQETQY
TRBD2	TRBJ2-1	TRBV4-1	16	ASSQRATSENYYNEQF
TRBD1	TRBJ2-7	TRBV7-6	14	ASSAQAGTGGYEQY
NA	TRBJ2-1	TRBV11-1	11	ASSLWENNEQF
TRBD1	TRBJ1-2	TRBV15	14	ATSGRDRGINYGYT
NA	TRBJ1-2	TRBV5-5	12	ASSLDVQVYGYT
TRBD2	TRBJ2-1	TRBV5-1	11	ASSWGLADEQF
NA	TRBJ1-3	TRBV7-6	14	ASSLEGANSGNTIY
NA	TRBJ2-5	TRBV5-1	12	ASSGSSLGETQY
NA	TRBJ2-5	TRBV12-5	11	ASGDYAGSTQY
TRBD1	TRBJ1-2	TRBV6-5	10	ASRDGTGGYT
TRBD1	TRBJ2-5	TRBV5-5	12	ASSSGTGGETQY
TRBD2	TRBJ2-3	TRBV27	14	ASSSRLAGITDTQY
TRBD1	TRBJ2-7	TRBV5-8	13	ASSFSGQGSYEQY
NA	TRBJ2-1	TRBV10-1	13	ASSEGQGGYNEQF
NA	TRBJ2-1	TRBV10-3	13	AISEALAGYNEQF
NA	TRBJ2-1	TRBV30	13	AWSAFGGGPNEQF
NA	TRBJ2-4	TRBV30	12	AWSPGSLLFIQY
TRBD2	TRBJ2-3	TRBV5-1	15	ASSPGTSGGVWDTQY
TRBD2	TRBJ2-3	TRBV30	11	AWSVASGDTQY
NA	TRBJ1-5	TRBV4-1	13	ASSHPGQIGQPQH
TRBD1	TRBJ1-5	TRBV2	12	ASSGGTGSQPQH
TRBD2	TRBJ2-1	TRBV19	12	ASSRTSGSAEQF
NA	TRBJ2-3	TRBV18	11	ASSLYNTDTQY
NA	TRBJ2-5	TRBV20-1	9	SAREGATQY
NA	TRBJ2-2	TRBV11-2	13	ASSRSGQSTGELF
NA	TRBJ1-1	TRBV13	14	ASSLGLGVGNTEAF